Below, 10 T cell receptor beta chains from the same sample are listed, as sequenced in a study of early T cells in non-severe SARS-CoV-2 infection. TCRdb fed the 5' RACE reads into MiXCR, producing one record per CDR3 protein. The sample holds tens of thousands of distinct CDR3 sequences, less than 5% seen once. Sequenced material: whole blood. These receptors were obtained from an adult who was a healthcare worker with PCR-confirmed SARS-CoV-2 infection or an uninfected control (not recorded which).

The table lists this clonotype with many counts. The gene calls are TRBV7-3 and TRBJ2-1, with 8 bases matching TRBD2. The CDR3 loop spans 15 amino acids. Germline V gene sequence: CDR1 SGHTA, CDR2 FQGTGA. V lost 4 bases, J lost 4 bases, and 6 bases stayed unmatched. The CDR3 loop is CASSSSGSGYNEQFF. The CDR3 nucleotides are TGTGCCAGCAGCTCCAGCGGGAGCGGTTACAATGAGCAGTTCTTC. The full variable domain, completed using reference TRBV7-3 and TRBJ2-1, is GAGVSQTPSNKVTEKGKYVELRCDPISGHTALYWYRQSLGQGPEFLIYFQGTGAADDSGLPNDRFFAVRPEGSVSTLKIQRTERGDSAVYLCASSSSGSGYNEQFFGPGTRLTVL.

This clonotype showed up many times. V and J are TRBV5-1 and TRBJ2-3; D is ambiguous. CDR1 is SGHRS and CDR2 is YFSETQ in the germline V gene. The CDR3 sequence is 15 residues long. The V end was cut by 0 bases, the J end by 2 bases, with 10 bases between. The CDR3 region is CASSLGQDHTDTQYF. CDR3 nucleotide sequence: TGCGCCAGCAGCTTGGGGCAGGACCACACAGATACGCAGTATTTT. Looking up the rest from reference TRBV5-1 and TRBJ2-3 gives the full variable domain: KAGVTQTPRYLIKTRGQQVTLSCSPISGHRSVSWYQQTPGQGLQFLFEYFSETQRNKGNFPGRFSGRQFSNSRSEMNVSTLELGDSALYLCASSLGQDHTDTQYFGPGTRLTVL.

This clonotype was picked up many times. The chain combines TRBV19 with TRBJ1-2, with 7 bases aligning to TRBD1. The CDR3 is 16 residues long. In germline, CDR1 is LNHDA, CDR2 SQIVND (reference sequence). J lost 0 bases, V lost 6 bases, and 10 bases had no gene match. The CDR3 protein is CASRNTGTAANYGYTF. DNA for the CDR3: TGTGCCAGTAGAAATACCGGGACAGCCGCTAACTATGGCTACACCTTC.

This clonotype was picked up a small number of times. The CDR3 here is CASSLDVRQGDSPLHF. In nucleotides, the CDR3 is TGTGCCAGCAGCTTAGACGTGCGACAAGGGGATTCACCCCTCCACTTT. The chain uses TRBV11-2 and TRBJ1-6; D might be TRBD1 (5 bases). Trimming left V 0 bases short and J 8 bases short, with 14 bases between. Germline V gene lookup returns CDR1 SGHAT and CDR2 FQNNGV. This CDR3 has 16 amino acids.

By share of the sample, this clonotype is medium-sized. V usage is TRBV5-1 and J usage is TRBJ2-5, with D possibly being TRBD1 (5 bases). CDR3 length equals 14 residues. V was shortened by 2 bases and J by 5 bases, with 13 bases between the two germline ends. CDR1 and CDR2 (germline): SGHRS, YFSETQ. In DNA form, the CDR3 reads TGCGCCAGCAGCTTCAGTGGACAAAAGGAGACCCAGTACTTC. As protein: CASSFSGQKETQYF.

The chain employs TRBV14 and TRBJ2-3; D uncertain. Trimming took 4 bases from V and 8 from J, leaving 13 bases between them. CDR1 is SGHDN, CDR2 FVKESK, per germline. CDR3 length: 13 amino acids. This chain's CDR3 is CASSRPPSATQYF. CDR3 DNA: TGTGCCAGCAGCCGACCCCCTTCCGCTACGCAGTATTTT.

This clonotype was counted once. A clone one base away is much larger, so this may be a read error. The chain uses TRBV5-1 and TRBJ1-6, with D unclear. The CDR3 totals 15 residues. Germline CDR1 is SGHRS and CDR2 is YFSETQ. V was cut by 1 base and J by 8 bases, with 13 bases left in between. CDR3 residues: CASSLTGRRDSPLHF. In nucleotides, the CDR3 is TGCGCCAGCAGCTTGACGGGCAGGAGGGATTCACCCCTCCACTTT.

This clonotype came up once. This may be a read error, as it is one base from a much larger clone. The rearrangement uses TRBV2 and TRBJ2-3; either TRBD1 or TRBD2 may supply D (6 bases each). The germline CDR1 and CDR2 sequences are SNHLY and FYNNEI. V shed 10 bases and J shed 2 bases, with 10 bases lying between them. The CDR3 loop spans 12 amino acids. CDR3 DNA: TGTGCCACCCGGGGGCCCACAGATACGCAGTATTTT. It yields the protein CATRGPTDTQYF.

This clonotype was observed at least ten times. J is TRBJ1-1 and V is TRBV27; 7 positions match TRBD1. Germline values: CDR1 MNHEY, CDR2 SMNVEV (reference sequence). After removal of 6 bases from V and 0 bases from J, the junction contained 4 bases not matched to a gene. This CDR3 spans 14 amino acids. CDR3 DNA: TGTGCCAGCAGATACAGGGGACTGAACACTGAAGCTTTCTTT. Protein sequence: CASRYRGLNTEAFF.

This clonotype showed up many times. The chain has TRBV19 and TRBJ2-7; TRBD2 is a possible D gene (5 bases). Germline-derived CDR1 and CDR2 are LNHDA and SQIVND (reference sequence). The germline V and J ends were trimmed by 6 bases and 2 bases, with 17 bases remaining between them. The CDR3 has 15 residues. CDR3 bases: TGTGCCAGTAGACCCGGAAGCGGTTCTCCCTACGAGCAGTACTTC. Encoded protein: CASRPGSGSPYEQYF.